This TCR beta chain was retrieved from a study of cytomegalovirus exposure and HLA in healthy donors. As for the study in general: Roughly 80 million unique TCRs from HLA-typed donors were held in an early data release. Study-wide findings and caveats: TCR beta V- and J-gene trimming was later associated with a missense DCLRE1C variant. According to a later analysis, most TCR beta chains associated with CMV appeared HLA-restricted.

The PCR contained 60 Vbeta and 13 Jbeta primers. Produced via immunoSEQ multiplex PCR; TCRdb's table is partial and in-frame only. Of about 130,000 clones in the sample, about 80% were seen once. A word on this clone: Its antigen is as yet unknown.

This receptor was obtained from a man younger than 40 in good health and CMV-seronegative. The sequenced material came from PBMCs.

The CDR3 is CASSAGTTQKETQYF. The CDR3 DNA reads TGTGCCAGCAGCGCCGGCACTACCCAAAAAGAGACCCAGTACTTC. V and J are TRBV5-4 and TRBJ2-5, with D unclear. Germline V CDR1 and CDR2: SGHNT, YYREEE (reference sequence). The CDR3 contains 15 residues. V was shortened by 4 bases and J by 3 bases, with 16 bases between the two germline ends.